The 9 T cell receptor beta chains reported below all come from one sample, sequenced in a study of blood T cell repertoires in COVID-19. Produced via immunoSEQ multiplex PCR; TCRdb's table is partial and in-frame only. The sample has about 310,000 clones, roughly 90% seen once. Sequencing was carried out using PBMCs or T cells enriched from blood (not recorded which). The source of these receptors is a woman between 40 and 50 years old who had recovered from COVID-19.

The rearrangement joins TRBV5-1 to TRBJ2-2, with a tentative D call TRBD2 (6 bases). V was trimmed by 8 bases and J by 3 bases, leaving 8 bases between them. Germline V gene sequence: CDR1 SGHRS, CDR2 YFSETQ. This CDR3 is built from 12 residues. The CDR3 reads CASKRDTGELFF. The CDR3 coding sequence is TGCGCCAGTAAGCGGGACACCGGGGAGCTGTTTTTT.

This sequence joins TRBV29-1 and TRBJ1-2; D possibly corresponds to TRBD1 (6 bases). The CDR3 extends over 13 amino acids. The ends were cut back, 8 bases at V and 5 bases at J, with 18 bases in the middle. CDR1 and CDR2 (germline): SQVTM, ANQGSEA. The CDR3 DNA reads as TGCAGCCATTCGCCTCCAGGGGAATATGGCTACACCTTC. Translation gives CSHSPPGEYGYTF.

The chain joins TRBV11-3 to TRBJ2-5, with 11 nucleotides matching TRBD2. Germline CDR1 and CDR2: SGHNT and YENEEA. This CDR3 comprises 15 residues. With V trimmed by 6 bases and J by 0 bases, 3 bases remained unmatched. CDR3 bases: TGTGCCAGCAGGGCGGGACTAGCGGACCAAGAGACCCAGTACTTC. Its translation is CASRAGLADQETQYF.

The J gene is TRBJ1-4, the V gene TRBV7-2; no clear D gene. Trimming shortened V by 5 bases and J by 8 bases, and 15 bases separated the two germline ends. This CDR3 has 14 residues. Germline CDR1 and CDR2: SGHTA and FQGNSA. CDR3 protein: CASSPGREREKLFF. DNA for the CDR3: TGTGCCAGCAGCCCTGGGAGGGAAAGGGAAAAACTGTTTTTT.

This rearrangement joins TRBV10-3 to TRBJ2-2, with a weak D call TRBD2 (5 bases). Trimming removed 7 bases from V and 0 bases from J, with 9 bases in between. CDR3 length equals 14 residues. Germline CDR1 is ENHRY and CDR2 is SYGVKD. The CDR3 loop reads CAITERTNTGELFF. The CDR3 DNA sequence: TGTGCCATCACCGAGCGGACGAACACCGGGGAGCTGTTTTTT.

The chain joins TRBV24-1 to TRBJ2-3, with 8 nucleotides matching TRBD1. V was clipped by 4 bases and J by 2 bases; unmatched bases: 7. Germline CDR1 KGHDR, CDR2 SFDVKD. The CDR3 is 16 amino acids. The chain's CDR3 is CATSDPGQGLTDTQYF. Written as DNA, the CDR3 is TGTGCCACCAGTGACCCTGGACAGGGCCTCACAGATACGCAGTATTTT.

As to this clone: The same CDR3 arises from other DNA sequences in this sample as well. The chain carries TRBV19 and TRBJ2-7, with a weak D call TRBD1 (5 bases). The CDR3 runs 13 residues. From germline, CDR1 is LNHDA and CDR2 SQIVND (reference sequence). V was shortened by 3 bases and J by 1 base, with 7 bases between the two germline ends. The CDR3 sequence is CASSIQGSYEQYF. The CDR3 bases are TGTGCCAGTAGTATCCAGGGATCCTACGAGCAGTACTTC.

The chain carries TRBV30 and TRBJ1-2; D remains ambiguous. This CDR3 has 13 residues. V lost 2 bases to trimming and J lost 8 bases, with 15 bases between them. The germline gives CDR1 GTSNPN, CDR2 SVGIG (reference sequence). CDR3 loop: CAWSTSGKRGYTF. DNA of the CDR3: TGTGCCTGGAGTACCTCCGGGAAAAGGGGCTACACCTTC.

The chain recombines TRBV7-2 with TRBJ2-1; the match to TRBD2 covers 13 bases. V lost 6 bases to trimming and J lost 2 bases; unmatched junction nucleotides: 1. CDR3 length: 15 amino acids. CDR1 and CDR2 (germline): SGHTA, FQGNSA. In nucleotides, the CDR3 is TGTGCCAGCAGGACTAGCGGGGGGACCTACAATGAGCAGTTCTTC. Amino acids: CASRTSGGTYNEQFF.